Listed here is a single TCR beta chain. It has no known antigen specificity. This sample is part of a study of T cells expressing NK-cell markers (TCRdb year 2020). Some background on the complete study: Three sorted T-cell subsets (CD3+CD56+NKG2C+, CD3+CD56+NKG2C- and CD3+CD56-NKG2C+) from seven to nine donors had their TCR beta-chain repertoires profiled. Of the eight sequenced donors, seven were found to be HCMV-seropositive and one was found to be HCMV-seronegative. All eight donors whose samples were sequenced were randomly selected healthy volunteers, three of them men and five women. Sequencing of the libraries produced 2 x 150 bp reads on Illumina HiSeq 2000/2500, MiSeq or NextSeq. Study-wide findings and limitations: It remained unclear whether the expanded NKG2C-expressing T cell clones were specific for HCMV antigens. Those dominant clonotypes were again the most abundant among CD3+CD56-NKG2C+ cells in a few donors, at roughly 28.3-60.1%. In 5 to 7 donors, the dominant CD3+CD56+NKG2C+ clonotypes were found to rank among the top 10 CD8+ clonotypes and to make up about 1.0-7.5% of CD8+ T cells.

To determine HCMV serostatus, a commercial ELISA kit was used to detect HCMV-specific IgG in serum. Ficoll density gradient centrifugation was used to isolate peripheral blood mononuclear cells from blood. TCRdb lists the instrument as Illumina HiSeq 2000. TCR beta cDNA libraries were prepared using 5'RACE template switching, which introduced a universal primer site and unique molecular identifiers. cDNA synthesis was primed from the TCR beta constant segment and was followed by two successive PCR amplification steps. As for the original processing: MIGEC handled demultiplexing of the reads and grouping by UMI, while MiTCR was used to assemble and quantify clonotypes. To exclude erroneous sequences, only TCR cDNA sequences supported by at least two reads were retained. The tcR package was used for downstream repertoire analysis, and clonotypes were matched across fractions by CDR3 nucleotide sequence plus V segment. Antigen specificity was annotated against VDJdb with VDJmatch, allowing one amino acid substitution in CDR3. The reads underwent TCRdb reprocessing, giving one record for each CDR3 protein sequence and no DNA. The V and J calls shown here were made by TCRdb, not taken from the authors' results. This sample's records show 550,000 to 600,000 distinct CDR3 sequences. Approximately 3.5% of the sample is taken by the ten largest.

From the germline V gene, CDR1 is SGHRS and CDR2 is YFSETQ. There are 17 amino acids in the CDR3, from cysteine to phenylalanine inclusive. Only the protein is available. Here the chain combines TRBV5-1 and TRBJ2-7; no DNA is available, so the TRBD1 call from TCRdb remains unchecked. This clonotype was obtained from a man younger than 35 in good health. Donor details come from another sample of the same person, matched by shared clones. What was sequenced was blood T cells: a sorted CD56 or NKG2C T cell subset, CD4+ or CD8+ T cells, or bulk PBMC T cells (not recorded which). The CDR3 reads CASSFTAATGSSYEQYF.